Presented here are 18 T cell receptor beta chains from one specimen sequenced in a study of cytomegalovirus exposure and HLA in healthy donors. The PCR contained 60 Vbeta and 13 Jbeta primers. Repertoires were generated with immunoSEQ multiplex PCR, while TCRdb's copy carries only in-frame clones and drops some. The data show 99,000 or so clones, over 75% seen once. Sequencing used PBMCs. The source of these receptors is a woman in her 40s in good health and CMV-seropositive.

This clone was found once. V and J are TRBV6-4 and TRBJ1-1; unclear D gene. There are 13 residues in the CDR3. The V end was cut by 3 bases, the J end by 1 base, with 6 bases between. CDR1 and CDR2 from the germline V gene are MRHNA and SNTAGT. Here the CDR3 DNA reads TGTGCCAGCAGTGAGGCGGAGAACACTGAAGCTTTCTTT. Its protein is CASSEAENTEAFF.

The J gene is TRBJ2-1, the V gene TRBV5-4, with D perhaps matching TRBD2 (6 bases). This CDR3 contains 13 residues. In germline, CDR1 is SGHNT, CDR2 YYREEE (reference sequence). V was shortened by 6 bases and J by 6 bases, with 13 bases between the two germline ends. The CDR3 coding sequence is TGTGCCAGCAAGGAGGGCCAAGGCAATGAGCAGTTCTTC. Translating gives CASKEGQGNEQFF.

The gene calls are TRBV19 and TRBJ1-5, with D possibly TRBD1 on 6 matching bases. The germline V and J ends were trimmed by 3 bases and 4 bases, with 13 bases remaining between them. The CDR3 has 15 residues. CDR1 is LNHDA, CDR2 SQIVND, per germline (reference sequence). CDR3 nucleotide sequence: TGTGCCAGTAGTATCGGTCAGGGGTTTAATCAGCCCCAGCATTTT. It yields the protein CASSIGQGFNQPQHF.

This clone was observed a single time. The chain carries TRBV29-1 and TRBJ2-7; D might be TRBD2 (5 bases). Trimming shortened V by 7 bases and J by 2 bases, and 12 bases separated the two germline ends. The CDR3 spans 12 residues. Looked up from germline, CDR1 is SQVTM and CDR2 is ANQGSEA. The CDR3 is CSAGIPPYEQYF. The CDR3 DNA is TGCAGCGCGGGAATCCCCCCCTACGAGCAGTACTTC.

This chain links TRBV28 with TRBJ1-1, with D possibly being TRBD1 (6 bases). Germline lookup yields CDR1 MDHEN and CDR2 SYDVKM. Trimming took off 4 bases at V and 10 bases at J, with 13 bases between the two ends. The CDR3 is 12 residues long. The CDR3: CASSSEGGRAFF. In DNA, the CDR3 is TGTGCCAGCAGTTCTGAGGGGGGGCGAGCTTTCTTT.

The chain couples TRBV28 to TRBJ1-4; 8 bases are a match to TRBD1. Germline V gene data show CDR1 as MDHEN and CDR2 as SYDVKM. CDR3 length: 17 residues. V dropped 3 bases and J dropped 5; count of bases not matched to a gene: 11. The CDR3 region is CASSFWVVAGGNEKLFF. CDR3 in DNA: TGTGCCAGCAGTTTTTGGGTCGTGGCAGGGGGCAATGAAAAACTGTTTTTT.

This clone was found a few times. This chain links TRBV4-2 with TRBJ2-7, with no clear D. CDR3 size: 15 residues. CDR1 is LGHNA and CDR2 is YNFKEQ in the germline V gene. The V gene lost 1 base and the J gene lost 2 bases, with 12 bases spanning the gap. CDR3 in amino acids: CASSQGASDAYEQYF. In nucleotides, the CDR3 is TGTGCCAGCAGCCAAGGAGCCAGCGACGCCTACGAGCAGTACTTC.

The genes are TRBV5-1 and TRBJ2-1, with 9 bases matching TRBD1. Losses at the gene ends were 4 bases for V and 7 bases for J; bases not matched to a gene: 6. The germline gives CDR1 SGHRS, CDR2 YFSETQ. The CDR3 has 14 residues. The CDR3 here is CASSLGQGRNEQFF. In DNA form, the CDR3 reads TGCGCCAGCAGCCTGGGACAGGGCAGGAATGAGCAGTTCTTC.

The chain joins TRBV27 to TRBJ2-7; possibly TRBD1 for D (5 bases). Per germline, CDR1 MNHEY and CDR2 SMNVEV (reference sequence). Trimming pared 5 bases from V and 4 bases from J, leaving 9 bases between. CDR3 length equals 12 residues. The CDR3 DNA reads as TGTGCCAGCAGTGAGGCAGGGTACGAGCAGTACTTC. Protein product: CASSEAGYEQYF.

V usage is TRBV2 and J usage is TRBJ2-1; tentatively, D is TRBD1 (5 bases). Germline V gene lookup returns CDR1 SNHLY and CDR2 FYNNEI. CDR3 length: 17 residues. The ends were cut back, 3 bases at V and 3 bases at J, with 18 bases in the middle. The CDR3 coding sequence is TGTGCCAGCAGTGATACCCCTATCGTTGACAGCTACAATGAGCAGTTCTTC. Its protein is CASSDTPIVDSYNEQFF.

V gene TRBV2 combines with J gene TRBJ1-1; D is uncertain. This CDR3 has 15 residues. V lost 2 bases, J lost 3 bases, and 13 bases lay in between. In germline, CDR1 is SNHLY, CDR2 FYNNEI. This chain's CDR3 is CASSESRRGDTEAFF. CDR3 coding DNA: TGTGCCAGCAGTGAATCTCGACGGGGAGACACTGAAGCTTTCTTT.

V and J are TRBV7-9 and TRBJ2-7, with TRBD2 as a possible D gene (5 bases). Per germline, CDR1 SEHNR and CDR2 FQNEAQ (reference sequence). The CDR3 is made up of 14 amino acids. V was cut by 2 bases and J by 0 bases, with 8 bases left in between. The CDR3 region has the DNA TGTGCCAGCAGCTTAACGGGGAACTCCTACGAGCAGTACTTC. Translated: CASSLTGNSYEQYF.

The chain is built from TRBV5-4 and TRBJ2-5; 7 bases line up with TRBD1. CDR1 and CDR2 (germline): SGHNT, YYREEE (reference sequence). There are 13 residues in the CDR3. The V segment lost 4 bases and the J segment 2 bases; nucleotides outside the gene matches: 2. Here the CDR3 reads CASSPGQQETQYF. CDR3 in DNA: TGTGCCAGCAGCCCGGGACAGCAAGAGACCCAGTACTTC.

This clone was seen only once. The rearrangement links TRBV6-1 to TRBJ1-2; D unclear. CDR3 length: 15 amino acids. Trimming shortened V by 5 bases and J by 3 bases, and 16 bases separated the two germline ends. Germline CDR1 reads MNHNS; CDR2 reads SASEGT. CDR3 region: CASSFQRRGDYGYTF. CDR3 DNA sequence: TGTGCCAGCAGTTTTCAGAGACGCGGTGACTATGGCTACACCTTC.

The chain couples TRBV27 to TRBJ2-7; 8 positions match TRBD1. Losses at the gene ends were 5 bases for V and 7 bases for J; bases not matched to a gene: 7. The germline gives CDR1 MNHEY, CDR2 SMNVEV (reference sequence). This CDR3 is 13 amino acids long. The CDR3 is CASSRTGLGEQYF. The CDR3 DNA is TGTGCCAGCAGTAGGACAGGGCTGGGGGAGCAGTACTTC.

The rearrangement uses TRBV18 and TRBJ2-3, with 9 nucleotides matching TRBD1. Germline CDR1 reads KGHSH; CDR2 reads LQKENI. With 1 base clipped from V and 3 bases from J, the junction kept 5 bases outside the gene matches. The CDR3 consists of 16 residues. In DNA form, the CDR3 reads TGTGCCAGCTCACCACAGGGGACAGGGTATACAGATACGCAGTATTTT. It is translated as CASSPQGTGYTDTQYF.

This rearrangement joins TRBV19 to TRBJ1-1; 9 bases map to TRBD1. CDR1 and CDR2 (germline): LNHDA, SQIVND (reference sequence). The ends lost 9 bases at V and 7 bases at J; junction bases unmatched: 9. The CDR3 has 13 amino acids. The CDR3 sequence: CASGTGGDYEAFF. In nucleotides, the CDR3 is TGTGCCAGCGGAACAGGGGGCGATTATGAAGCTTTCTTT.

The CDR3 DNA reads as TGTTCCACCACGGACGGGGCCTACGAGCAGTACTTC. It codes for CSTTDGAYEQYF. The J gene is TRBJ2-7, the V gene TRBV7-9, with a possible D match to TRBD2 (5 bases). CDR1 and CDR2 from the germline V gene are SEHNR and FQNEAQ (reference sequence). The CDR3 is 12 amino acids.